The next 18 T cell receptor beta chains were all read from a single sample in a study of shared clonotypes between healthy human individuals. Measured with immunoSEQ multiplex PCR; TCRdb has only the in-frame clones, and not every one. The repertoire holds some 2,000,000 clones, with 85% to 95% as singletons. The material sequenced was naive CD4+ T cells sorted from blood. Subset here: CD45RA+ positively selected. Receptor source: a man aged 18 to 30 in good health.

The chain links TRBV28 to TRBJ1-5; the match to TRBD1 covers 7 bases. With V trimmed by 5 bases and J by 0 bases, 7 bases remained unmatched. Germline assignment: CDR1 MDHEN and CDR2 SYDVKM. The CDR3 is made up of 16 amino acids. CDR3 residues: CASSHRDSYSNQPQHF. In DNA form, the CDR3 reads TGTGCCAGCAGTCATAGGGACAGTTATAGCAATCAGCCCCAGCATTTT.

The chain couples TRBV12-5 to TRBJ2-1; maybe TRBD1 (5 bases). The CDR3 contains 14 residues. Trimming left V 8 bases short and J 3 bases short, with 14 bases between. CDR1 and CDR2 (germline): LGHNT, FRNRAP. The CDR3 sequence is CASSAGRVYNEQFF. DNA of the CDR3: TGTGCTAGTTCTGCCGGCAGGGTCTACAATGAGCAGTTCTTC.

As to this clone: The sample has other DNA sequences that encode this CDR3 too. The chain combines TRBV29-1 with TRBJ1-1; possibly TRBD1 for D (6 bases). V shed 5 bases and J shed 0 bases, with 10 bases lying between them. CDR1 is SQVTM, CDR2 ANQGSEA, per germline. CDR3 length: 13 residues. The CDR3 DNA sequence: TGCAGCGTTACAGGGTTTATGAACACTGAAGCTTTCTTT. Translated, it gives CSVTGFMNTEAFF.

The rearrangement uses TRBV2 and TRBJ2-5, with no clear D. This CDR3 region has 13 residues. Germline V gene data show CDR1 as SNHLY and CDR2 as FYNNEI. Between the trimmed V and J ends, which lost 8 bases and 4 bases, there was a span of 14 bases. This CDR3 reads CASVGLPGETQYF. CDR3 sequence (DNA): TGTGCCAGCGTCGGGCTCCCTGGAGAGACCCAGTACTTC. Full variable domain (missing parts from reference TRBV2 and TRBJ2-5): EPEVTQTPSHQVTQMGQEVILRCVPISNHLYFYWYRQILGQKVEFLVSFYNNEISEKSEIFDDQFSVERPDGSNFTLKIRSTKLEDSAMYFCASVGLPGETQYFGPGTRLLVL.

This rearrangement joins TRBV19 to TRBJ1-2, with D possibly TRBD1 on 6 matching bases. This CDR3 has 16 amino acids. V lost 3 bases and J 0 bases, leaving 14 bases between the germline ends. Per germline, CDR1 LNHDA and CDR2 SQIVND (reference sequence). CDR3 nucleotide sequence: TGTGCCAGTAGTATCCCGGGGACAAGGACTAACTATGGCTACACCTTC. As protein: CASSIPGTRTNYGYTF.

The J gene is TRBJ2-7, the V gene TRBV6-6; 13 bases agree with TRBD2. CDR1 is MNHNY, CDR2 SVGAGI, per germline (reference sequence). With 7 bases clipped from V and 6 bases from J, the junction kept 12 bases outside the gene matches. This CDR3 has 16 amino acids. CDR3 sequence reads: CASKGLAGVDPLEQYF. CDR3 nucleotide sequence: TGTGCCAGCAAAGGACTAGCGGGAGTAGATCCCCTCGAGCAGTACTTC.

This chain uses TRBV28 with TRBJ1-1; no clear D. Deletions cut 6 bases from V and 4 bases from J, with 15 bases between. CDR3 size: 14 residues. CDR1 is MDHEN and CDR2 is SYDVKM in the germline V gene. CDR3 nucleotide sequence: TGTGCCAGCAGCCTCGCCGAGGGTGGCACTGAAGCTTTCTTT. This gives the protein CASSLAEGGTEAFF.

This sequence joins TRBV30 and TRBJ1-3; D remains unclear. The CDR3 runs 11 residues. Between the trimmed V and J ends, which lost 4 bases and 6 bases, there was a span of 7 bases. From germline, CDR1 is GTSNPN and CDR2 SVGIG (reference sequence). Written as DNA, the CDR3 is TGTGCCTGGAATTATGAAAACACCATATATTTT. Protein product: CAWNYENTIYF.

CDR3 bases: TGCGCCAGCAGCCAACCCCTAGCGGGGGGATGGAACACCGGGGAGCTGTTTTTT. Translated: CASSQPLAGGWNTGELFF. This chain connects TRBV4-1 to TRBJ2-2, with 11 positions matching TRBD2. CDR3 length: 18 residues. Germline loops: CDR1 MGHRA, CDR2 YSYEKL. V gave up 2 bases and J gave up 1 base; unmatched junction bases: 6.

The V gene is TRBV6-6, the J gene TRBJ1-6; D not resolved. This CDR3 spans 14 amino acids. V was cut by 2 bases and J by 10 bases, with 12 bases left in between. Per germline, CDR1 MNHNY and CDR2 SVGAGI (reference sequence). Written as DNA, the CDR3 is TGTGCCAGCAGTTACCCAGAATCGGAATCACCCCTCCACTTT. This translates into CASSYPESESPLHF.

Remarks on this clone: The sample has other DNA sequences that encode this CDR3 too. J is TRBJ2-5 and V is TRBV5-1; D is perhaps TRBD1 (6 bases). Germline values: CDR1 SGHRS, CDR2 YFSETQ. CDR3 length equals 14 residues. The V end was cut by 5 bases, the J end by 2 bases, with 13 bases between. CDR3 protein: CASSLWQGQETQYF. Here the CDR3 DNA reads TGCGCCAGCAGTTTATGGCAGGGGCAAGAGACCCAGTACTTC.

A few counts support this clone. V gene TRBV5-1 combines with J gene TRBJ2-5; 9 bases line up with TRBD1. With 2 bases clipped from V and 3 bases from J, the junction kept 2 bases outside the gene matches. Germline CDR1 is SGHRS and CDR2 is YFSETQ. The CDR3 sequence is 14 residues long. The CDR3 is CASSLTGGEETQYF. The CDR3 DNA is TGCGCCAGCAGCTTAACAGGGGGCGAAGAGACCCAGTACTTC.

This rearrangement joins TRBV10-1 to TRBJ2-2; 7 bases match TRBD1. Germline V gene data show CDR1 as WNHNN and CDR2 as SYGVQD (reference sequence). This CDR3 has 17 amino acids. With 5 bases clipped from V and 2 bases from J, the junction kept 11 bases outside the gene matches. CDR3 nucleotide sequence: TGCGCCAGCAGTCAGGGGGACGGACCGATCAACACCGGGGAGCTGTTTTTT. It encodes CASSQGDGPINTGELFF.

V is TRBV29-1 and J is TRBJ2-7, with D possibly being TRBD1 (6 bases). V was trimmed by 3 bases and J by 4 bases, leaving 10 bases between them. The germline V gene encodes CDR1 SQVTM and CDR2 ANQGSEA. CDR3 length: 12 amino acids. The CDR3, as DNA: TGCAGCGTTGAGGGCCAGGGGTACGAGCAGTACTTC. The encoded protein is CSVEGQGYEQYF.

V and J are TRBV27 and TRBJ2-7; TRBD1 matches at 9 bases. V was pared by 6 bases and J by 4 bases, with 10 bases of the junction left unmatched. The germline V gene has CDR1 MNHEY and CDR2 SMNVEV (reference sequence). This CDR3 is 15 amino acids long. The CDR3 here is CASRSRPDRGYEQYF. The DNA for the CDR3 is TGTGCCAGCAGGTCACGGCCGGACAGGGGTTACGAGCAGTACTTC.

In regard to this clone: This sample also contains other DNA sequences that code for the same CDR3. This chain links TRBV25-1 with TRBJ1-6, with 7 bases fitting TRBD1. The CDR3 contains 15 residues. In germline, CDR1 is MGHDK, CDR2 SYGVNS. Trimming cost V 3 bases and J 5 bases; bases outside gene matches: 4. The CDR3 loop reads CASSDYRGDNSPLHF. The DNA of the CDR3 is TGTGCCAGCAGTGACTACAGGGGAGATAATTCACCCCTCCACTTT.

J is TRBJ2-7 and V is TRBV11-2; D is perhaps TRBD2 (5 bases). Germline CDR1 and CDR2: SGHAT and FQNNGV. There are 14 residues in the CDR3. The V gene lost 2 bases and the J gene lost 5 bases, with 13 bases spanning the gap. In nucleotides, the CDR3 is TGTGCCAGCAGCTTATATCAGCCCGGGGACGAGCAGTACTTC. Residues: CASSLYQPGDEQYF.

This clone was seen only once. This chain joins TRBV19 and TRBJ1-6; D is undetermined. V was shortened by 2 bases and J by 0 bases, with 20 bases between the two germline ends. From germline, CDR1 is LNHDA and CDR2 SQIVND (reference sequence). The CDR3 covers 20 residues. The CDR3 spells CASSIFSSSGPSSYNSPLHF. Here the CDR3 DNA reads TGTGCCAGTAGTATATTTTCATCGTCAGGCCCTAGCTCCTATAATTCACCCCTCCACTTT. The complete variable domain, with remaining parts taken from reference TRBV19 and TRBJ1-6, reads DGGITQSPKYLFRKEGQNVTLSCEQNLNHDAMYWYRQDPGQGLRLIYYSQIVNDFQKGDIAEGYSVSREKKESFPLTVTSAQKNPTAFYLCASSIFSSSGPSSYNSPLHFGNGTRLTVT.